This TCR beta chain was captured in a study of radiotherapy plus CTLA-4 blockade in lung cancer. Sequenced by immunoSEQ multiplex PCR; TCRdb stores in-frame clones only, minus some. This repertoire shows about 97,000 clones, 60% to 75% found once; its top ten account for approximately 3%. V was shortened by 3 bases and J by 3 bases, with 13 bases between the two germline ends. The CDR3 consists of 15 residues. The germline CDR1 and CDR2 sequences are LGHNA and YSLEER. The sequence came from a human donor with non-small cell lung cancer who had a partial response to radiotherapy plus ipilimumab. Some clones in this sample may be carry-over from other donors' samples. V gene TRBV4-3 combines with J gene TRBJ2-3; D is possibly TRBD1 (6 bases). The input for sequencing was peripheral blood, taken from a patient treated with radiotherapy plus ipilimumab. CDR3 residues: CASSHQQGWTDTQYF. As DNA, the CDR3 is TGCGCCAGCAGCCATCAACAGGGTTGGACAGATACGCAGTATTTT.